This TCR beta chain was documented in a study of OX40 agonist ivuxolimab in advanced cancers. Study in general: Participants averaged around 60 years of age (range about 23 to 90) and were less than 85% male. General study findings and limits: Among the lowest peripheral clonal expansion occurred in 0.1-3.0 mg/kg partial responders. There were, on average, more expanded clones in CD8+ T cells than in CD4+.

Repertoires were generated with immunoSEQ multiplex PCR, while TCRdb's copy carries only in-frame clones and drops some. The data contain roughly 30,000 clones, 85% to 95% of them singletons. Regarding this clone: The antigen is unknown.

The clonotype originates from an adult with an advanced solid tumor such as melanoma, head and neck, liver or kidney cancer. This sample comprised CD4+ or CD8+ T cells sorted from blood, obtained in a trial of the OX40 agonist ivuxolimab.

The CDR3 DNA reads TGCGCCAGCAGCCCCGGACAGGGACTCCTCTCCTACGAGCAGTACTTC. Amino acid sequence: CASSPGQGLLSYEQYF. This chain links TRBV5-1 with TRBJ2-7; 8 bases map to TRBD1. Germline trimming cut 4 bases from V and 0 bases from J; bases unmatched to any gene: 9. The CDR3 covers 16 residues. CDR1 and CDR2 from the germline V gene are SGHRS and YFSETQ. The variable domain in full, with the rest retrieved from reference TRBV5-1 and TRBJ2-7, is KAGVTQTPRYLIKTRGQQVTLSCSPISGHRSVSWYQQTPGQGLQFLFEYFSETQRNKGNFPGRFSGRQFSNSRSEMNVSTLELGDSALYLCASSPGQGLLSYEQYFGPGTRLTVT.